Sequencing of this T cell receptor (beta chain) was carried out in a study of blood T cell repertoires in COVID-19. Study summary: PBMCs, B-cell-depleted T cells, or T cells were the source of the cDNA or gDNA that made up the material.

Losses at the gene ends were 7 bases for V and 7 bases for J; bases not matched to a gene: 17. This CDR3 has 16 amino acids. In germline, CDR1 is LGHDT, CDR2 YNNKEL (reference sequence). TCRdb's copy holds only in-frame clones and misses some; the assay was immunoSEQ multiplex PCR. The sample yields nearly 200,000 clones, around 80% seen once. This clonotype was obtained from a human donor with acute or convalescent COVID-19. The donor label of this sample is uncertain. Material for sequencing was peripheral blood. J is TRBJ2-5 and V is TRBV3-1 (or the pseudogene TRBV3-2); 8 bases map to TRBD2. CDR3 residues: CASTTLSLAGSGTQYF. In nucleotides, the CDR3 is TGTGCCAGCACCACCTTGAGTCTAGCGGGCTCAGGGACCCAGTACTTC.